A single sample is the source of the 9 T cell receptor beta chains below, sequenced in a study of blood T cell repertoires in COVID-19. Sequencing was performed with immunoSEQ multiplex PCR; in TCRdb, only in-frame clones are kept and a portion is missing. The sample carries approximately 120,000 clones, around 80% recorded once. Source material: peripheral blood. Receptor source: a human donor in a cohort sampled during active COVID-19.

The rearrangement joins TRBV7-8 to TRBJ2-7; D is unclear. Germline lookup yields CDR1 SGHVS and CDR2 FQNEAQ. Trimming removed 5 bases at V and 4 bases at J, with 15 bases between. The CDR3 extends over 14 amino acids. The CDR3 spells CASSPDPSGYEQYF. As DNA, the CDR3 is TGTGCCAGCAGCCCCGATCCGTCGGGTTACGAGCAGTACTTC.

This clone was seen more than once but under ten times. The V and J genes are TRBV12-5 and TRBJ2-2, with D possibly TRBD1 on 5 matching bases. CDR1 is LGHNT, CDR2 FRNRAP, per germline. The CDR3 extends over 17 amino acids. V lost 1 base, J lost 2 bases, and 14 bases lay in between. The DNA for the CDR3 is TGTGCTAGTGGTTTGGGCCCGGGCCAGGGTAACACCGGGGAGCTGTTTTTT. Encoded protein: CASGLGPGQGNTGELFF.

The CDR3 reads CASRKTPGQGNNSPLHF. CDR3 DNA sequence: TGTGCCAGCAGGAAAACTCCGGGACAGGGTAATAATTCACCCCTCCACTTT. The chain joins TRBV2 to TRBJ1-6; 9 bases are shared with TRBD1. The CDR3 spans 17 residues. J was trimmed by 5 bases and V by 6 bases; bases with no gene match: 11. Germline V gene data show CDR1 as SNHLY and CDR2 as FYNNEI.

The chain has TRBV27 and TRBJ1-4; D remains unclear. Deletions cut 5 bases from V and 8 bases from J, with 18 bases between. The CDR3 spans 15 residues. CDR1 MNHEY and CDR2 SMNVEV come from the germline V gene (reference sequence). CDR3 protein: CASSPRGGRGEKLFF. The CDR3 DNA reads as TGTGCCAGCAGTCCCCGCGGAGGGCGTGGAGAAAAACTGTTTTTT.

The chain recombines TRBV4-1 with TRBJ1-2; TRBD1 is a possible D gene (5 bases). CDR1 and CDR2 from the germline V gene are MGHRA and YSYEKL. Trimming took 1 base from V and 7 from J, leaving 25 bases between them. This CDR3 contains 18 residues. Here the CDR3 reads CASSQGHGGHLMRGGYTF. DNA of the CDR3: TGCGCCAGCAGCCAAGGACACGGGGGTCACCTAATGAGGGGTGGCTACACCTTC.

The chain has TRBV5-5 and TRBJ2-1; 9 bases match TRBD2. The CDR3 contains 16 residues. The germline gives CDR1 SGHKS, CDR2 YYEKEE (reference sequence). V lost 4 bases and J lost 8; bases outside the gene matches: 13. In nucleotides, the CDR3 is TGTGCCAGCAGCCCACGTCCCGGGACTAGCAAGGATGAGCAGTTCTTC. Residues: CASSPRPGTSKDEQFF.

V and J are TRBV27 and TRBJ2-1; 9 nucleotides agree with TRBD1. V was clipped by 2 bases and J by 4 bases; unmatched bases: 3. Germline loops: CDR1 MNHEY, CDR2 SMNVEV (reference sequence). The CDR3 sequence is 15 residues long. Written as DNA, the CDR3 is TGTGCCAGCAGTTTAACAGGGGGCTTGTACAATGAGCAGTTCTTC. The encoded protein is CASSLTGGLYNEQFF.

The chain uses TRBV28 and TRBJ2-1, with 12 bases identical to TRBD2. Per germline, CDR1 MDHEN and CDR2 SYDVKM. V trimming: 7 bases; J trimming: 8 bases; junction bases outside the gene matches: 6. The CDR3 is made up of 14 amino acids. CDR3 residues: CASKTSGGRYEQFF. DNA for the CDR3: TGTGCCAGCAAGACTAGCGGGGGCCGCTATGAGCAGTTCTTC.

CDR3 sequence (DNA): TGCGCCAGCAGTGAGTCCCCGACAGGGTTTGAGCAGTTCTTC. Protein: CASSESPTGFEQFF. The rearrangement links TRBV10-1 to TRBJ2-1, with 7 positions matching TRBD1. Unmatched junction bases numbered 5, after V lost 0 bases and J lost 9 bases. The CDR3 totals 14 residues. Germline CDR1 WNHNN, CDR2 SYGVQD (reference sequence).